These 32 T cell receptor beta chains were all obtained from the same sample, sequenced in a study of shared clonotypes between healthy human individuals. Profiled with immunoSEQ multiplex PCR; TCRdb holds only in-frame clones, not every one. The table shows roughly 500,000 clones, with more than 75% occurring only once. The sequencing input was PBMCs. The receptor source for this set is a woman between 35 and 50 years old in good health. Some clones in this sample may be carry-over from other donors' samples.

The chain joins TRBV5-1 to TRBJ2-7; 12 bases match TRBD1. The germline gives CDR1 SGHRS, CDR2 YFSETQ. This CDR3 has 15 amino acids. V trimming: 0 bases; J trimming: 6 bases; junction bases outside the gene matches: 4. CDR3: CASSLDAGQGAEQYF. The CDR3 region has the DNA TGCGCCAGCAGCTTGGACGCGGGACAGGGGGCCGAGCAGTACTTC.

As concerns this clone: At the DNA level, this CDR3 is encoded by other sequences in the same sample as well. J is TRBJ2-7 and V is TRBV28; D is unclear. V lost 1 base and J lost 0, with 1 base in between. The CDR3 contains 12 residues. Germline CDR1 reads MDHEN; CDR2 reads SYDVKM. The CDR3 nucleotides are TGTGCCAGCAGTTTATCCTCCTACGAGCAGTACTTC. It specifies CASSLSSYEQYF.

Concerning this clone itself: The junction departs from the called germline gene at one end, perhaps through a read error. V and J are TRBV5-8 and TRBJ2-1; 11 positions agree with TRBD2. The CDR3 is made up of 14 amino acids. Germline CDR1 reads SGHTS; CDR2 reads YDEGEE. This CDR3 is CASSLVRTSGLAVF. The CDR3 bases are TGTGCCAGCAGCTTGGTTCGGACTAGCGGGTTAGCGGTCTTC. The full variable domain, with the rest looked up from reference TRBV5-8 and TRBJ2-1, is EAGVTQSPTHLIKTRGQQATLRCSPISGHTSVYWYQQALGLGLQFLLWYDEGEERNRGNFPPRFSGRQFPNYSSELNVNALELEDSALYLCASSLVRTSGLAVFGPGTRLTVL.

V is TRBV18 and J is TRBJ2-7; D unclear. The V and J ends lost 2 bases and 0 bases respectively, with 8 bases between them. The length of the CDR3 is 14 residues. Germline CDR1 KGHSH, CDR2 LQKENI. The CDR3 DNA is TGTGCCAGCTCACCAATTAGTAGCTCCTACGAGCAGTACTTC. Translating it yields CASSPISSSYEQYF. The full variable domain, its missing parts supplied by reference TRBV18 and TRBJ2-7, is NAGVMQNPRHLVRRRGQEARLRCSPMKGHSHVYWYRQLPEEGLKFMVYLQKENIIDESGMPKERFSAEFPKEGPSILRIQQVVRGDSAAYFCASSPISSSYEQYFGPGTRLTVT.

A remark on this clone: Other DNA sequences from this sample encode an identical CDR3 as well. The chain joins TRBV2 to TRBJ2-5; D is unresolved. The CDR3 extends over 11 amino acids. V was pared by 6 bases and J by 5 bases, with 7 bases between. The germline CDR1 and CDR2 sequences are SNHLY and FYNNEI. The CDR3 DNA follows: TGTGCCAGCAGCGTGCGCGAGACCCAGTACTTC. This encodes CASSVRETQYF.

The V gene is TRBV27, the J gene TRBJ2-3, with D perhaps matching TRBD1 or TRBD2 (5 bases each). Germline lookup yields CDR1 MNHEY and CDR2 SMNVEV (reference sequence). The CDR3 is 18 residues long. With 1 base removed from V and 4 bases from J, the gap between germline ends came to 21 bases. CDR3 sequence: CASSLYEWDPFQADTQYF. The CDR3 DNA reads TGTGCCAGCAGTTTATATGAGTGGGACCCATTTCAGGCAGATACGCAGTATTTT.

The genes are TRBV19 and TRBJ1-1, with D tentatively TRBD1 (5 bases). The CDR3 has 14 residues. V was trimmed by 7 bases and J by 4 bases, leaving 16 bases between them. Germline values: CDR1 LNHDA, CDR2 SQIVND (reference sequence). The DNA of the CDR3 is TGTGCCAGTAACCCGAGGACATCTCGCACTGAAGCTTTCTTT. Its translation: CASNPRTSRTEAFF. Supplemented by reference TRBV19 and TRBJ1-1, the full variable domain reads DGGITQSPKYLFRKEGQNVTLSCEQNLNHDAMYWYRQDPGQGLRLIYYSQIVNDFQKGDIAEGYSVSREKKESFPLTVTSAQKNPTAFYLCASNPRTSRTEAFFGQGTRLTVV.

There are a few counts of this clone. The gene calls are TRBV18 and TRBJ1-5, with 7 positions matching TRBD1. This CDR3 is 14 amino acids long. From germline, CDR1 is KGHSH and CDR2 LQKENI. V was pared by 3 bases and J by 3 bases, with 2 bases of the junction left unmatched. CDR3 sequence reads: CASSPGTVNQPQHF. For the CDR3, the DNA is TGTGCCAGCTCACCTGGGACAGTCAATCAGCCCCAGCATTTT. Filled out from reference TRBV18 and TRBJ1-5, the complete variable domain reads NAGVMQNPRHLVRRRGQEARLRCSPMKGHSHVYWYRQLPEEGLKFMVYLQKENIIDESGMPKERFSAEFPKEGPSILRIQQVVRGDSAAYFCASSPGTVNQPQHFGDGTRLSIL.

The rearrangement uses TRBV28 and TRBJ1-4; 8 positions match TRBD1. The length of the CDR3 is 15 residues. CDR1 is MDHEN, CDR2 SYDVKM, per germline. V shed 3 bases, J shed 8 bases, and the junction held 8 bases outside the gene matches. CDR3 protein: CASSLIGTGQEKLFF. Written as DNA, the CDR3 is TGTGCCAGCAGTTTGATTGGGACAGGTCAAGAAAAACTGTTTTTT.

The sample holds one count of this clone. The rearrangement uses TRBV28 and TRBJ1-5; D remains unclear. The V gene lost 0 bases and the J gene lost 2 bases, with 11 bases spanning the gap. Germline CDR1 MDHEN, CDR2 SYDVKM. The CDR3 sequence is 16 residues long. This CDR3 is CASSLWGRTGNQPQHF. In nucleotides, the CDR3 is TGTGCCAGCAGTTTATGGGGGAGAACGGGCAATCAGCCCCAGCATTTT.

CDR3 region: CASRPSLYEQYF. DNA for the CDR3: TGTGCCAGCAGGCCGTCCCTGTACGAGCAGTACTTC. The gene calls are TRBV6-5 and TRBJ2-7; D call uncertain. Trimming took off 6 bases at V and 4 bases at J, with 10 bases between the two ends. Germline-derived CDR1 and CDR2 are MNHEY and SVGAGI. The CDR3 extends over 12 amino acids.

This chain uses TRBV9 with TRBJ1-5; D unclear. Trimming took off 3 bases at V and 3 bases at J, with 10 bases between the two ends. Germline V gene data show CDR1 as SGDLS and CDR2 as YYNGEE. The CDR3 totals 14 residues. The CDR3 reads CASSAGPINQPQHF. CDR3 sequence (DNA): TGTGCCAGCAGCGCGGGCCCAATCAATCAGCCCCAGCATTTT.

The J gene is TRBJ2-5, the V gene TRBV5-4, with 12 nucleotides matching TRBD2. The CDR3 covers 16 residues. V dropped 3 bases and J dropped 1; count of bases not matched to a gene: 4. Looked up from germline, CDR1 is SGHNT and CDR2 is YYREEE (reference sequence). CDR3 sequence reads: CASSSGLAGFQETQYF. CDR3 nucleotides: TGTGCCAGCAGCTCAGGACTAGCGGGGTTCCAAGAGACCCAGTACTTC.

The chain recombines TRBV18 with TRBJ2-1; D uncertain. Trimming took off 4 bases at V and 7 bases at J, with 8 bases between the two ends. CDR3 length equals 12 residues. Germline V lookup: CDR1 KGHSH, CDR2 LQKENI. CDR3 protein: CASSQDPNEQFF. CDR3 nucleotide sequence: TGTGCCAGCTCACAAGACCCTAATGAGCAGTTCTTC.

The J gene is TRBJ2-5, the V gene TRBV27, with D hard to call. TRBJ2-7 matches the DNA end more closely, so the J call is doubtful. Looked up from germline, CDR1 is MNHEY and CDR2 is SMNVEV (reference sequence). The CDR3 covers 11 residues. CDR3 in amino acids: CASSFLYEQYF. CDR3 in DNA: TGTGCCAGCAGTTTCCTCTACGAGCAGTACTTC.

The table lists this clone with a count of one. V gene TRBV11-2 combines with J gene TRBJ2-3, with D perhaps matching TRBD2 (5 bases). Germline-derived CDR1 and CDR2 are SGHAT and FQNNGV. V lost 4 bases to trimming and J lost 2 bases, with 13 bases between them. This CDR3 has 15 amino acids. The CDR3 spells CASSSPGFNTDTQYF. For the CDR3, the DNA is TGTGCCAGCAGCTCTCCGGGATTTAACACAGATACGCAGTATTTT.

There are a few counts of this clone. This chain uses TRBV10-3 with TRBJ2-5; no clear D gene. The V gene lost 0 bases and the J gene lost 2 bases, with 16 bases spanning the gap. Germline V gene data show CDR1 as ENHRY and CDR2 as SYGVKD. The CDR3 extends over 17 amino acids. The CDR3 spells CAISESMVGIVQETQYF. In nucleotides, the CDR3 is TGTGCCATCAGTGAGTCGATGGTGGGCATCGTGCAAGAGACCCAGTACTTC.

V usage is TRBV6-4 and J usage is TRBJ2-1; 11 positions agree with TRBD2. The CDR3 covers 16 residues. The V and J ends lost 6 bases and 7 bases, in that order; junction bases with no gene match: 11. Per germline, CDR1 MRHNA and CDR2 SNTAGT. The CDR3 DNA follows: TGTGCCAGCAGGGATACTAGCGGGAGAGCCCTAAATGAGCAGTTCTTC. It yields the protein CASRDTSGRALNEQFF.

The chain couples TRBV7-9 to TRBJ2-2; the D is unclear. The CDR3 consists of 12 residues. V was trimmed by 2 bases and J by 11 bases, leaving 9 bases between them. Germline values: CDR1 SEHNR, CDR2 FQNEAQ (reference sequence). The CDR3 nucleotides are TGTGCCAGCAGCTTAAGTGGCGGTGAGCTGTTTTTT. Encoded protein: CASSLSGGELFF. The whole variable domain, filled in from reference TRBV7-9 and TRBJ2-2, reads DTGVSQNPRHKITKRGQNVTFRCDPISEHNRLYWYRQTLGQGPEFLTYFQNEAQLEKSRLLSDRFSAERPKGSFSTLEIQRTEQGDSAMYLCASSLSGGELFFGEGSRLTVL.

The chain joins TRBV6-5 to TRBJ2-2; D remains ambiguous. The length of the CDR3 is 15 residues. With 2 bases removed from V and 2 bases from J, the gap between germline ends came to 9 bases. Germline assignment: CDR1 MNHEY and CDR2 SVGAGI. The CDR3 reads CASSYDPLNTGELFF. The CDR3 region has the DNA TGTGCCAGCAGTTACGATCCCCTTAACACCGGGGAGCTGTTTTTT.

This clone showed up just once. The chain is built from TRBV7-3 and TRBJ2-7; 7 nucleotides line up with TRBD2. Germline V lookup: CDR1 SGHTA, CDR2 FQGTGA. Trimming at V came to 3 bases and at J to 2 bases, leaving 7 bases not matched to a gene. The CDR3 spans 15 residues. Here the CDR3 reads CASSFRLATPYEQYF. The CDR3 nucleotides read TGTGCCAGCAGCTTTAGACTAGCTACCCCCTACGAGCAGTACTTC.

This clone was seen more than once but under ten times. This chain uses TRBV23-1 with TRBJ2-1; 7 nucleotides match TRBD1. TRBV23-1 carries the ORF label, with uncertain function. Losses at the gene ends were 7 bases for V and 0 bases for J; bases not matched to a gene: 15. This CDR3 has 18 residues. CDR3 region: CASKHPFIRQGSYNEQFF. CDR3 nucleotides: TGCGCCAGCAAACACCCATTCATCCGACAGGGCTCCTACAATGAGCAGTTCTTC.

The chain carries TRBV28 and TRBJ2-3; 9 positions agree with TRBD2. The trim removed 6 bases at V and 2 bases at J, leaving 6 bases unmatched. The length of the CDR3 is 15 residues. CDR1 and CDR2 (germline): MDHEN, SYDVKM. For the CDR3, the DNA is TGTGCCAGCAGGGGTAGCGGGGGATACACAGATACGCAGTATTTT. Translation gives CASRGSGGYTDTQYF.

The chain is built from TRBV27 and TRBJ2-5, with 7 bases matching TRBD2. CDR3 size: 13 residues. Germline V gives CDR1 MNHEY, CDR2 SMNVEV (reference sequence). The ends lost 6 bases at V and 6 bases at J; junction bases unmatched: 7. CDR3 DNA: TGTGCCAGCAGCCTCGGGGGGAGGCAGACCCAGTACTTC. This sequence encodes CASSLGGRQTQYF.

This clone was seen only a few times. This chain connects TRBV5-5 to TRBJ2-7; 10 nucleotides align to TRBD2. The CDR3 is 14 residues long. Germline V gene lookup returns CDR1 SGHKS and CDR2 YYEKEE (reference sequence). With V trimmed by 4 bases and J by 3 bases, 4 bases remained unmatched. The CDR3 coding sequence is TGTGCCAGCAGCGTCACTAGCGGGAACTACGAGCAGTACTTC. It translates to CASSVTSGNYEQYF.

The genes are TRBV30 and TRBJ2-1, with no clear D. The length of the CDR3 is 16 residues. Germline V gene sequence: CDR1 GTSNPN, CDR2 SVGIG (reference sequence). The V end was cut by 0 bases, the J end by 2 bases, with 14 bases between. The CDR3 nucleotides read TGTGCCTGGAGTGTAACACCGAACACCCCCTACAATGAGCAGTTCTTC. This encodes CAWSVTPNTPYNEQFF.

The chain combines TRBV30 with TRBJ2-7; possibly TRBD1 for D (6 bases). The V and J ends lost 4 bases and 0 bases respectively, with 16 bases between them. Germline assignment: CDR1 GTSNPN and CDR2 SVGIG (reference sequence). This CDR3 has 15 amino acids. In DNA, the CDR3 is TGTGCCTGGAAACTGAGCAGGGGAATCTCCTACGAGCAGTACTTC. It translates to CAWKLSRGISYEQYF.

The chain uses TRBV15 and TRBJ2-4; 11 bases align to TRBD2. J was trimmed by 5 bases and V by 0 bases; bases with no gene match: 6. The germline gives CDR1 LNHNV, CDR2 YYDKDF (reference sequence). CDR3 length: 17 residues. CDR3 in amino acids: CATSRDTSGRGENIQYF. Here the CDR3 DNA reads TGTGCCACCAGCAGAGATACTAGCGGGAGAGGTGAAAACATTCAGTACTTC.

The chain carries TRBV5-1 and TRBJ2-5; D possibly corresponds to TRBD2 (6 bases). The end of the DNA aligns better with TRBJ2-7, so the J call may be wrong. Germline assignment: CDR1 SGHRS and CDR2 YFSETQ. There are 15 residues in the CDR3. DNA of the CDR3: TGCGCCAGCAGCGTGTCGGGACTCCGCTCCTACGAGCAGTACTTC. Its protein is CASSVSGLRSYEQYF.

CDR3: CASSLWREGVVGELFF. Written as DNA, the CDR3 is TGTGCCAGCAGTTTATGGCGGGAAGGAGTGGTCGGGGAGCTGTTTTTT. The chain is built from TRBV28 and TRBJ2-2; D perhaps matches TRBD2 (6 bases). Trimming took 0 bases from V and 7 from J, leaving 15 bases between them. Germline CDR1 reads MDHEN; CDR2 reads SYDVKM. This CDR3 has 16 amino acids. The full variable domain, in which reference TRBV28 and TRBJ2-2 provide the parts outside the CDR3, is DVKVTQSSRYLVKRTGEKVFLECVQDMDHENMFWYRQDPGLGLRLIYFSYDVKMKEKGDIPEGYSVSREKKERFSLILESASTNQTSMYLCASSLWREGVVGELFFGEGSRLTVL.

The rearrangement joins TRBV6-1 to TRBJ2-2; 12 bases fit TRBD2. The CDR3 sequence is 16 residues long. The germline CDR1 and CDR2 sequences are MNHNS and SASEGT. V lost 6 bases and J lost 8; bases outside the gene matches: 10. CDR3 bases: TGTGCCAGCAGGGAATCTCGGACTAGCGGGATTGGGGAGCTGTTTTTT. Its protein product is CASRESRTSGIGELFF.

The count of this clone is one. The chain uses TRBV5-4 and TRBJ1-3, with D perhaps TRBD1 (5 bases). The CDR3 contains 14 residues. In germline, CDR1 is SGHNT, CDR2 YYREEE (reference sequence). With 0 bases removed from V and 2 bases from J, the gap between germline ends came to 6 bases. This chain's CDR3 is CASSLEGPGNTIYF. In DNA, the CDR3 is TGTGCCAGCAGCTTGGAGGGGCCTGGAAACACCATATATTTT.